The 9 T cell receptor beta chains below were found in one sample sequenced in a study of blood T cell repertoires in COVID-19. Libraries were prepared by immunoSEQ multiplex PCR; TCRdb keeps only in-frame clonotypes and omits some of them. The data show thousands of clones, approximately 90% seen once. Input material: peripheral blood. The receptors were gathered from a man between 65 and 85 years old with COVID-19, enrolled during active disease.

This clone was seen only once. The gene calls are TRBV5-1 and TRBJ2-5; 16 nucleotides agree with TRBD2. The V gene end was trimmed by 4 bases and the J gene end by 5 bases; junction bases not matched to a gene: 5. Germline values: CDR1 SGHRS, CDR2 YFSETQ. There are 16 residues in the CDR3. CDR3 DNA sequence: TGCGCCAGCAGCAGAGGGACTAGCGGGGGGGCTGAGACCCAGTACTTC. Translating it yields CASSRGTSGGAETQYF.

This rearrangement joins TRBV7-8 to TRBJ2-5, with a possible D match to TRBD2 (6 bases). The CDR3 sequence is 17 residues long. Germline CDR1 reads SGHVS; CDR2 reads FQNEAQ. Deletions cut 7 bases from V and 4 bases from J, with 25 bases between. As DNA, the CDR3 is TGTGCCAGCACACCGCACCCGGGAGTAAGTCCGTTAGAGACCCAGTACTTC. It codes for CASTPHPGVSPLETQYF.

The genes are TRBV29-1 and TRBJ2-7; maybe TRBD2 (5 bases). The length of the CDR3 is 12 residues. Per germline, CDR1 SQVTM and CDR2 ANQGSEA. Trimming pared 5 bases from V and 5 bases from J, leaving 13 bases between. Here the CDR3 reads CSVFSGGDEQYF. CDR3 nucleotides: TGCAGCGTTTTCAGCGGAGGCGACGAGCAGTACTTC.

The chain links TRBV12-5 to TRBJ2-5; TRBD2 matches at 11 bases. The V gene end was trimmed by 5 bases and the J gene end by 0 bases; junction bases not matched to a gene: 5. The length of the CDR3 is 16 residues. Germline lookup yields CDR1 LGHNT and CDR2 FRNRAP. The CDR3 loop is CASGPGTSGNQETQYF. DNA of the CDR3: TGTGCTAGTGGTCCGGGGACTAGCGGAAACCAAGAGACCCAGTACTTC.

The chain is built from TRBV27 and TRBJ2-7; possible D gene TRBD1, 6 bases. Germline V gives CDR1 MNHEY, CDR2 SMNVEV (reference sequence). The CDR3 is 14 amino acids. With 5 bases removed from V and 2 bases from J, the gap between germline ends came to 13 bases. The CDR3 DNA sequence: TGTGCCAGCAGTCCGGACAGTGGTCCCTACGAGCAGTACTTC. Translating it yields CASSPDSGPYEQYF.

The chain couples TRBV7-9 to TRBJ1-2, with 11 nucleotides matching TRBD1. The CDR3 is made up of 14 amino acids. The V and J ends lost 5 bases and 7 bases, in that order; junction bases with no gene match: 6. Germline V CDR1 and CDR2: SEHNR, FQNEAQ (reference sequence). The CDR3 bases are TGTGCCAGCAGCCTGGGGACAGGGGGTTTTGGCTACACCTTC. This gives the protein CASSLGTGGFGYTF.

The gene calls are TRBV29-1 and TRBJ2-1, with 8 bases matching TRBD2. The V segment lost 8 bases and the J segment 6 bases; nucleotides outside the gene matches: 12. This CDR3 spans 14 amino acids. The V gene's germline CDR1 is SQVTM and CDR2 ANQGSEA. DNA for the CDR3: TGCAGCTCCCGTGGAGCGGGAGTAACCAATGAGCAGTTCTTC. Its translation is CSSRGAGVTNEQFF.

The chain couples TRBV27 to TRBJ2-1; 8 nucleotides line up with TRBD2. CDR1 is MNHEY and CDR2 is SMNVEV in the germline V gene (reference sequence). CDR3 length: 15 residues. Trimming took 8 bases from V and 3 from J; bases not matched to a gene: 9. The CDR3 DNA reads TGTGCCAGCTCAAAAGCGGGGGTCATCTACAATGAGCAGTTCTTC. As protein: CASSKAGVIYNEQFF.

The CDR3 sequence is CASSFSGGAGANVLTF. The CDR3 DNA follows: TGCGCCAGCAGTTTTAGCGGGGGGGCTGGGGCCAACGTCCTGACTTTC. This rearrangement joins TRBV10-2 to TRBJ2-6; the match to TRBD2 covers 11 bases. Germline-derived CDR1 and CDR2 are WSHSY and SAAADI. The CDR3 contains 16 residues. After removal of 5 bases from V and 2 bases from J, the junction contained 2 bases not matched to a gene.